This TCR beta chain was captured by sequencing in a study of graft-versus-host responses after intestinal transplantation. The study's findings and limits: Marrow from the recipient contained GvH clones, some of which had appeared first in ileum or blood.

Assay: immunoSEQ multiplex PCR; the TCRdb copy retains only in-frame clones and omits some. Of some 76,000 clones listed, around nine tenths are singletons. Comments on this clone: What it binds is unknown.

The germline CDR1 and CDR2 sequences are SGHAT and FQNNGV. CDR3 length: 12 residues. With 0 bases removed from V and 3 bases from J, the gap between germline ends came to 3 bases. The sequencing here drew on unstimulated CD8+ T cells sorted from spleen or lymph node cells, taken before transplant. The clonotype was recovered from a human donor who was the organ donor for an intestinal transplant. The gene calls are TRBV11-2 and TRBJ2-7; D gene ambiguous. The chain's CDR3 is CASSLDIYEQYF. The CDR3, as DNA: TGTGCCAGCAGCTTAGATATCTACGAGCAGTACTTC.